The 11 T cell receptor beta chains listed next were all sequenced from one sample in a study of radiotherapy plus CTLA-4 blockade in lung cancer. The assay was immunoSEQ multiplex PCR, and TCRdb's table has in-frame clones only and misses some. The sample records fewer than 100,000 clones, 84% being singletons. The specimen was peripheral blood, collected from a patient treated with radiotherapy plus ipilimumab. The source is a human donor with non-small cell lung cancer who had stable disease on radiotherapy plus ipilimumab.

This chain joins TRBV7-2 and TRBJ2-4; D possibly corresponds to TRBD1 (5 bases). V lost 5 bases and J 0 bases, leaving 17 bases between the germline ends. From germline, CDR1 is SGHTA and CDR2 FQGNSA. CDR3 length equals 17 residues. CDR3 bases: TGTGCCAGCAGCCTGAGACAGCCTGATCTAGCCAAAAACATTCAGTACTTC. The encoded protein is CASSLRQPDLAKNIQYF.

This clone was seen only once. The CDR3 reads CASRTSGARLSPLHF. In DNA form, the CDR3 reads TGTGCCAGCAGAACCTCCGGGGCCCGACTTTCACCCCTCCACTTT. This chain connects TRBV28 to TRBJ1-6; tentatively, D is TRBD1 (5 bases). This CDR3 is built from 15 residues. Germline V gene data show CDR1 as MDHEN and CDR2 as SYDVKM. V was trimmed by 6 bases and J by 9 bases, leaving 18 bases between them.

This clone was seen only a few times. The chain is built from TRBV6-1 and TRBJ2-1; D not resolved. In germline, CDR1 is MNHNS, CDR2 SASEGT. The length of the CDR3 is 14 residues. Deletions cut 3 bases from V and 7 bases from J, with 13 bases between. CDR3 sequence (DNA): TGTGCCAGCAGTGAGACGGCTAGTCGGAATGAGCAGTTCTTC. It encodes CASSETASRNEQFF.

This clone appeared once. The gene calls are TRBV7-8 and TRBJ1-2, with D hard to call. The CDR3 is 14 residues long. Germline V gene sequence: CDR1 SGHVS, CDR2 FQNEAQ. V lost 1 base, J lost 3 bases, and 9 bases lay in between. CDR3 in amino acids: CASSLVGYDYGYTF. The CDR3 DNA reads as TGTGCCAGCAGCTTAGTAGGGTACGACTATGGCTACACCTTC.

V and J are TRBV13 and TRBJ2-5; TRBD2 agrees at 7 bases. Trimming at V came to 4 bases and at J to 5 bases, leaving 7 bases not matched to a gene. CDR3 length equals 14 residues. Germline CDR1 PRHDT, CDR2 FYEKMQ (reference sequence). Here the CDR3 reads CASSSATSIETQYF. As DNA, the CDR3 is TGTGCCAGCAGCTCGGCGACTAGCATCGAGACCCAGTACTTC.

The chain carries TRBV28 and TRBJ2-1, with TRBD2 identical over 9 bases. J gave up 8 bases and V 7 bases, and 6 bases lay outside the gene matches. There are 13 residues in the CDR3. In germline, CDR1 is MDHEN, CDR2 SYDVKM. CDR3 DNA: TGTGCCAGCACCCGCGGGAGGGCAGATGAGCAGTTCTTC. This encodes CASTRGRADEQFF.

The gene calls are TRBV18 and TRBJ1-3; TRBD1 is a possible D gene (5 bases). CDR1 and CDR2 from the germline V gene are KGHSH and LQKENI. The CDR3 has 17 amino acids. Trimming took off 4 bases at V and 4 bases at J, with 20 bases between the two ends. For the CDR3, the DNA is TGTGCCAGCTCACTACAAAAGCCAGGGCACGGAGGAAACACCATATATTTT. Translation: CASSLQKPGHGGNTIYF.

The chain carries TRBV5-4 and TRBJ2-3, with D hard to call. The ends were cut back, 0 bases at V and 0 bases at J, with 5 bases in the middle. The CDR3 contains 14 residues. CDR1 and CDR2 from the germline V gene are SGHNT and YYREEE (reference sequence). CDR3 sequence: CASSLELSTDTQYF. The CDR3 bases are TGTGCCAGCAGCTTGGAACTGAGCACAGATACGCAGTATTTT.

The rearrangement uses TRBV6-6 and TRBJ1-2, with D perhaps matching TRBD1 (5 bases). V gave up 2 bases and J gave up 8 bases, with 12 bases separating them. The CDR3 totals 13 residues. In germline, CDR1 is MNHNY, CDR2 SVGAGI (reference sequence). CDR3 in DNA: TGTGCCAGCAGTTACGGGGACTCTCGCGGCTACACCTTC. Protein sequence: CASSYGDSRGYTF.

CDR3 in DNA: TGTGCCAGCAGTCCCCCGGGGGCTAATTCACCCCTCCACTTT. It yields the protein CASSPPGANSPLHF. This chain uses TRBV27 with TRBJ1-6, with a weak D call TRBD1 (6 bases). CDR1 and CDR2 (germline): MNHEY, SMNVEV (reference sequence). CDR3 length: 14 residues. V dropped 5 bases and J dropped 6 bases, with 11 bases sitting between them.

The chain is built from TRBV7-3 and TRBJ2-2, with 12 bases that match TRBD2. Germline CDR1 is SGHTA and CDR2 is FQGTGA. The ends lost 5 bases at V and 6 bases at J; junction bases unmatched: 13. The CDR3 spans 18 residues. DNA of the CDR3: TGTGCCAGCAGCACAGGGGGCCTAGCGGGAGGGCCGGCCGGGGAGCTGTTTTTT. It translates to CASSTGGLAGGPAGELFF.